These T cell receptor beta chains were read from a single sample in a study of cytomegalovirus exposure and HLA in healthy donors. Libraries were prepared by immunoSEQ multiplex PCR; TCRdb keeps only in-frame clonotypes and omits some of them. The table shows about 160,000 clones, with 84% occurring only once. Sequences were obtained from PBMCs. The receptors originated from a man aged 25 to 40 in good health and CMV-seropositive. The CDR3 runs from the conserved cysteine through the conserved F or W.

TRBJ2-7,TRBV28,CASSTRDRLGGGSEQYF
TRBJ1-2,TRBV5-1,CASSLIANYGYTF
TRBJ2-7,TRBV5-6,CASSLNSLYEQYF
TRBJ2-3,TRBV15,CATSREGGWGNTDTQYF
TRBJ1-1,TRBV7-9,CASSLVGQGNTEAFF
TRBJ1-1,TRBV5-1,CASSSQNEAFF
TRBJ1-5,TRBV28,CASSTTGFGNQPQHF
TRBJ1-1,TRBV7-3,CASSLMGEGNTEAFF
TRBJ2-2,TRBV11-3,CASSAGTVNTGELFF
TRBJ1-5,TRBV30,CAWRNRVDQPQHF
TRBJ2-2,TRBV6-5,CASSYQPIEDTGELFF
TRBJ1-4,TRBV19,CASSPDRGQDEKLFF
TRBJ1-2,TRBV19,CASNPGVGYGYTF
TRBJ1-4,TRBV6-1,CASSDLVGGNEKLFF
TRBJ2-7,TRBV5-7,CASSLDISYEQYF
TRBJ1-2,TRBV5-1,CASSDSRGYTF
TRBJ2-1,TRBV29-1,CSVEGGASGIHNEQFF
TRBJ1-1,TRBV28,CASRGPGGHTEAFF
TRBJ2-3,TRBV9,CASSVGLADLTDTQYF
TRBJ2-7,TRBV6-5,CASSLILGQEKYF
TRBJ2-2,TRBV30,CAWSSFSGYTGELFF
TRBJ1-1,TRBV4-1,CASSQDQGPGTEAFF
TRBJ2-3,TRBV7-2,CASSFGPITDTQYF
TRBJ2-1,TRBV11-2,CASSLGLRGGDSYNEQFF
TRBJ1-5,TRBV6-1,CASSENTGRNQPQHF
TRBJ2-7,TRBV29-1,CSVGIGGYEQYF
TRBJ2-3,TRBV7-9,CASSPGTSGFTDTQYF
TRBJ2-1,TRBV27,CASGYGQGSYNEQFF
TRBJ2-5,TRBV9,CASSVAGQETQYF
TRBJ1-5,TRBV5-6,CASSLGGHGQPQHF
TRBJ1-6,TRBV7-3,CASSKTGVDNSPLHF
TRBJ2-5,TRBV6-1,CASSVLLAMEETQYF
TRBJ1-3,TRBV19,CASTLKGQGNSGNTIYF
TRBJ2-5,TRBV5-1,CASSLSRDRGGETQYF
TRBJ2-3,TRBV6-1,CAISRRDPSTDTQYF
TRBJ2-3,TRBV5-4,CASSSTVLTDTQYF
TRBJ2-7,TRBV5-1,CASSSQQGGGLLYF
TRBJ2-2,TRBV19,CASSSGGGTGELFF
TRBJ2-7,TRBV21-1,CASTPKAGGRYEQYF
TRBJ2-3,TRBV5-6,CASSSTSTDTQYF
TRBJ2-7,TRBV2,CASSEGGQGLYEQYF
TRBJ2-7,TRBV10-3,CAIRGGGNDEQYF
TRBJ1-5,TRBV19,CASSIDRDQPQHF
TRBJ2-7,TRBV7-9,CASSSPSGTGAYEQYF
TRBJ2-3,TRBV19,CASSMRGVLAGADTQYF
TRBJ1-4,TRBV28,CASSLPGGLRKLFF
TRBJ2-7,TRBV4-2,CASSQDRDRFSEQYF
TRBJ1-2,TRBV7-9,CASSTPTDFRGYTF
TRBJ1-3,TRBV28,CASRRQGSDTIYF
TRBJ2-7,TRBV6-6,CASSYDTSGRYEQYF
TRBJ2-7,TRBV10-2,CASSEQSEQYF